The 29 T cell receptor beta chains below were found in one sample sequenced in a study of cytomegalovirus exposure and HLA in healthy donors. Measured with immunoSEQ multiplex PCR; TCRdb has only the in-frame clones, and not every one. The data hold 300,000 or so clones, with roughly 87% observed a single time. Material: PBMCs. The receptor set was obtained from a man aged 25-45 years in good health and CMV-seronegative.

This rearrangement joins TRBV9 to TRBJ2-2; 7 bases match TRBD2. Germline V lookup: CDR1 SGDLS, CDR2 YYNGEE. CDR3 length: 15 residues. V trimming: 0 bases; J trimming: 5 bases; junction bases outside the gene matches: 4. In DNA form, the CDR3 reads TGTGCCAGCAGCGTAGCCGTGGGGGGGACCGGGGAGCTGTTTTTT. Its protein product is CASSVAVGGTGELFF. Complete variable domain (other parts from reference TRBV9 and TRBJ2-2): DSGVTQTPKHLITATGQRVTLRCSPRSGDLSVYWYQQSLDQGLQFLIQYYNGEERAKGNILERFSAQQFPDLHSELNLSSLELGDSALYFCASSVAVGGTGELFFGEGSRLTVL.

The chain joins TRBV4-1 to TRBJ2-2; TRBD2 might be the D (5 bases). V was trimmed by 3 bases and J by 2 bases, leaving 13 bases between them. The CDR3 spans 16 residues. The V gene's germline CDR1 is MGHRA and CDR2 YSYEKL. This CDR3 is CASSHTGGLNTGELFF. The CDR3 DNA sequence: TGCGCCAGCAGCCATACCGGTGGACTTAACACCGGGGAGCTGTTTTTT.

V usage is TRBV4-1 and J usage is TRBJ2-1; no clear D. Germline lookup yields CDR1 MGHRA and CDR2 YSYEKL. V gave up 1 base and J gave up 8 bases, with 12 bases separating them. The CDR3 has 14 residues. This CDR3 reads CASSQARSSDEQFF. CDR3 nucleotides: TGCGCCAGCAGCCAAGCTCGCTCAAGCGATGAGCAGTTCTTC.

The gene calls are TRBV4-1 and TRBJ2-7, with a tentative D call TRBD1 (5 bases). The CDR3 length is 15 residues. Germline V lookup: CDR1 MGHRA, CDR2 YSYEKL. Trimming shortened V by 0 bases and J by 3 bases, and 12 bases separated the two germline ends. The CDR3 region is CASSQDLTRDYEQYF. The CDR3 coding sequence is TGCGCCAGCAGCCAAGATCTGACCAGGGACTACGAGCAGTACTTC.

The chain employs TRBV4-3 and TRBJ2-2; no firm D call. The V gene lost 4 bases and the J gene lost 0 bases, with 12 bases spanning the gap. The V gene's germline CDR1 is LGHNA and CDR2 YSLEER. The CDR3 covers 16 residues. CDR3 bases: TGCGCCAGCAGCCGAGCAGGTATACCGAACACCGGGGAGCTGTTTTTT. This translates into CASSRAGIPNTGELFF.

The chain combines TRBV7-9 with TRBJ1-1; 9 bases align to TRBD1. Germline V gene lookup returns CDR1 SEHNR and CDR2 FQNEAQ (reference sequence). The V gene end was trimmed by 5 bases and the J gene end by 7 bases; junction bases not matched to a gene: 2. This CDR3 has 12 residues. CDR3 region: CASSATGGEAFF. The CDR3 nucleotides read TGTGCCAGCAGCGCGACAGGGGGTGAAGCTTTCTTT.

The CDR3 is CASSLKQGNTEAFF. Written as DNA, the CDR3 is TGTGCCAGCAGCTTGAAACAGGGCAATACTGAAGCTTTCTTT. The rearrangement joins TRBV5-4 to TRBJ1-1; a weak D match, TRBD1 (6 bases). The germline V gene has CDR1 SGHNT and CDR2 YYREEE (reference sequence). There are 14 residues in the CDR3. V was cut by 1 base and J by 5 bases, with 12 bases left in between.

This clone was seen once. V usage is TRBV6-5 and J usage is TRBJ1-1, with D perhaps matching TRBD1 (5 bases). V lost 6 bases and J lost 7, with 12 bases in between. The germline CDR1 and CDR2 sequences are MNHEY and SVGAGI. This CDR3 spans 12 amino acids. The CDR3 region is CASSRGVGEAFF. The CDR3 bases are TGTGCCAGCAGCCGGGGGGTTGGTGAAGCTTTCTTT.

V is TRBV4-3 and J is TRBJ2-1; TRBD2 matches 16 bases. The junction had 6 bases not matched to a gene; V was cut back by 4 bases and J by 0 bases. The V gene's germline CDR1 is LGHNA and CDR2 YSLEER. The CDR3 totals 19 residues. The CDR3 loop reads CASSLGTSGGVLSYNEQFF. For the CDR3, the DNA is TGCGCCAGCAGCCTCGGGACTAGCGGGGGGGTCCTCTCCTACAATGAGCAGTTCTTC.

The V call is TRBV14, the J call TRBJ2-2; D perhaps matches TRBD1 (5 bases). V lost 4 bases to trimming and J lost 1 base, with 13 bases between them. There are 16 residues in the CDR3. Germline V CDR1 and CDR2: SGHDN, FVKESK. CDR3 DNA sequence: TGTGCCAGCAGCCTCCGACAGACCCTGAACACCGGGGAGCTGTTTTTT. Translating gives CASSLRQTLNTGELFF.

A few counts support this clone. The chain is built from TRBV5-1 and TRBJ2-7, with 10 bases matching TRBD1. J gave up 9 bases and V 0 bases, and 12 bases lay outside the gene matches. Per germline, CDR1 SGHRS and CDR2 YFSETQ. The CDR3 sequence is 16 residues long. CDR3 sequence (DNA): TGCGCCAGCAGCTTGGCCTTCCCGACAGGGGGCGTCGGGCAGTACTTC. It encodes CASSLAFPTGGVGQYF.

This chain uses TRBV20-1 with TRBJ1-2; the D is unclear. Germline CDR1 DFQATT, CDR2 SNEGSKA (reference sequence). The CDR3 contains 11 residues. Between the trimmed V and J ends, which lost 3 bases and 3 bases, there was a span of 5 bases. CDR3 protein: CSARADYGYTF. The CDR3 nucleotides read TGCAGTGCTAGGGCCGACTATGGCTACACCTTC.

The chain uses TRBV7-9 and TRBJ1-2, with D possibly matching TRBD1 (5 bases). CDR3 length: 14 amino acids. Germline values: CDR1 SEHNR, CDR2 FQNEAQ (reference sequence). V was shortened by 0 bases and J by 6 bases, with 11 bases between the two germline ends. The CDR3 reads CASSLALPGDGYTF. In nucleotides, the CDR3 is TGTGCCAGCAGCTTAGCCCTCCCGGGGGATGGCTACACCTTC.

The rearrangement links TRBV27 to TRBJ2-1; D is possibly TRBD2 (5 bases). The length of the CDR3 is 15 residues. Trimming pared 4 bases from V and 8 bases from J, leaving 18 bases between. Germline CDR1 reads MNHEY; CDR2 reads SMNVEV (reference sequence). The CDR3 DNA sequence: TGTGCCAGCAGTTACATTGGGTCGGGGAATTATGAGCAGTTCTTC. The encoded protein is CASSYIGSGNYEQFF.

The chain uses TRBV27 and TRBJ2-3, with 8 nucleotides matching TRBD2. CDR1 and CDR2 from the germline V gene are MNHEY and SMNVEV (reference sequence). Trimming removed 5 bases from V and 6 bases from J; junction bases left unmatched: 10. This CDR3 has 15 amino acids. CDR3 nucleotide sequence: TGTGCCAGCAGTCTTATCGCGGGGGGATGGGATACGCAGTATTTT. This encodes CASSLIAGGWDTQYF.

The chain has TRBV6-1 and TRBJ2-5; the D is unclear. Germline-derived CDR1 and CDR2 are MNHNS and SASEGT. The length of the CDR3 is 13 residues. Trimming removed 0 bases from V and 4 bases from J, with 6 bases in between. DNA of the CDR3: TGTGCCAGCAGTGAAGCGGAGAGAGAGACCCAGTACTTC. It specifies CASSEAERETQYF.

This clone was found a few times. The gene calls are TRBV6-1 and TRBJ1-5, with D maybe TRBD1 (6 bases). The length of the CDR3 is 15 residues. Germline V gene lookup returns CDR1 MNHNS and CDR2 SASEGT. Trimming shortened V by 5 bases and J by 2 bases, and 13 bases separated the two germline ends. CDR3 loop: CASSTGYGGNQPQHF. The CDR3 nucleotides read TGTGCCAGCAGTACAGGGTACGGTGGCAATCAGCCCCAGCATTTT.

The chain has TRBV7-6 and TRBJ2-7, with D possibly being TRBD2 (6 bases). V was shortened by 5 bases and J by 0 bases, with 14 bases between the two germline ends. CDR1 is SGHVS and CDR2 is FNYEAQ in the germline V gene. This CDR3 contains 15 residues. This chain's CDR3 is CASSPGGGSSYEQYF. Here the CDR3 DNA reads TGTGCCAGCAGCCCCGGGGGTGGTTCCTCCTACGAGCAGTACTTC.

The genes are TRBV9 and TRBJ1-4; 9 positions agree with TRBD1. This CDR3 comprises 16 residues. Trimming cost V 4 bases and J 7 bases; bases outside gene matches: 11. CDR1 is SGDLS, CDR2 YYNGEE, per germline. CDR3 nucleotides: TGTGCCAGCAGCCCCCGGGACAGGGTTCTTGGTGAAAAACTGTTTTTT. This gives the protein CASSPRDRVLGEKLFF.

The chain recombines TRBV7-9 with TRBJ2-3; no definite D call. V was trimmed by 0 bases and J by 2 bases, leaving 9 bases between them. The length of the CDR3 is 15 residues. Germline V CDR1 and CDR2: SEHNR, FQNEAQ (reference sequence). CDR3 region: CASSLALSNTDTQYF. CDR3 DNA sequence: TGTGCCAGCAGCTTAGCTCTTTCTAACACAGATACGCAGTATTTT.

This chain connects TRBV6-5 to TRBJ2-1, with D maybe TRBD1 (6 bases). The CDR3 has 14 amino acids. Germline-derived CDR1 and CDR2 are MNHEY and SVGAGI. Trimming stripped 6 bases from V and 7 bases from J, with 16 bases between. The CDR3 nucleotides read TGTGCCAGCAGCCCAACAGGGCGAGGGAATGAGCAGTTCTTC. Its protein product is CASSPTGRGNEQFF.

This chain connects TRBV6-6 to TRBJ1-1, with 9 positions matching TRBD1. The ends lost 7 bases at V and 10 bases at J; junction bases unmatched: 13. The germline CDR1 and CDR2 sequences are MNHNY and SVGAGI (reference sequence). The CDR3 is 14 amino acids. CDR3 nucleotide sequence: TGTGCCAGCAATACAGGGGGCGCTTATGAAGTAGCTTTCTTT. This codes for CASNTGGAYEVAFF.

This chain uses TRBV15 with TRBJ1-2; D gene ambiguous. The CDR3 is made up of 14 amino acids. Trimming cost V 1 base and J 3 bases, with 9 bases left between them. Germline-derived CDR1 and CDR2 are LNHNV and YYDKDF (reference sequence). The CDR3 DNA reads TGTGCCACCAGCAGAGGGAGGCGGGACTATGGCTACACCTTC. It yields the protein CATSRGRRDYGYTF.

The V call is TRBV29-1, the J call TRBJ1-1, with TRBD1 identical over 9 bases. The length of the CDR3 is 12 residues. With 8 bases clipped from V and 1 base from J, the junction kept 2 bases outside the gene matches. Germline CDR1 SQVTM, CDR2 ANQGSEA. CDR3 DNA: TGCAGCCTGGGACAGGGGAACACTGAAGCTTTCTTT. This codes for CSLGQGNTEAFF.

The chain recombines TRBV7-9 with TRBJ2-1; possible D gene TRBD2, 5 bases. V lost 1 base and J 5 bases, leaving 21 bases between the germline ends. Germline assignment: CDR1 SEHNR and CDR2 FQNEAQ (reference sequence). The CDR3 has 18 amino acids. The CDR3 loop is CASSLGRSSTGYHNEQFF. The CDR3 coding sequence is TGTGCCAGCAGCTTAGGCCGCTCTAGCACGGGGTACCACAATGAGCAGTTCTTC. The full variable domain, with the rest looked up from reference TRBV7-9 and TRBJ2-1, is DTGVSQNPRHKITKRGQNVTFRCDPISEHNRLYWYRQTLGQGPEFLTYFQNEAQLEKSRLLSDRFSAERPKGSFSTLEIQRTEQGDSAMYLCASSLGRSSTGYHNEQFFGPGTRLTVL.

CDR3 coding DNA: TGTGCCAGCAGCGTAGGCGGCTATTCTTACGAGCAGTACTTC. It translates to CASSVGGYSYEQYF. This rearrangement joins TRBV9 to TRBJ2-7; D not certain. The CDR3 is made up of 14 amino acids. V was pared by 0 bases and J by 4 bases, with 11 bases between. The germline V gene has CDR1 SGDLS and CDR2 YYNGEE.

V and J are TRBV25-1 and TRBJ1-1, with D unclear. V was shortened by 1 base and J by 6 bases, with 9 bases between the two germline ends. The CDR3 contains 13 residues. Per germline, CDR1 MGHDK and CDR2 SYGVNS. CDR3 sequence reads: CASSESRSPEAFF. Written as DNA, the CDR3 is TGTGCCAGCAGTGAATCCAGATCCCCTGAAGCTTTCTTT. The full variable domain, in which reference TRBV25-1 and TRBJ1-1 provide the parts outside the CDR3, is EADIYQTPRYLVIGTGKKITLECSQTMGHDKMYWYQQDPGMELHLIHYSYGVNSTEKGDLSSESTVSRIRTEHFPLTLESARPSHTSQYLCASSESRSPEAFFGQGTRLTVV.

The gene calls are TRBV6-1 and TRBJ1-5, with 8 bases fitting TRBD1. CDR1 and CDR2 from the germline V gene are MNHNS and SASEGT. The CDR3 spans 16 residues. V trimming: 3 bases; J trimming: 7 bases; junction bases outside the gene matches: 11. The DNA of the CDR3 is TGTGCCAGCAGTGATCGGACAGGGCCCGCGTTGCAGCCCCAGCATTTT. Translation: CASSDRTGPALQPQHF.

The rearrangement uses TRBV11-2 and TRBJ1-5; 9 nucleotides agree with TRBD1. Germline-derived CDR1 and CDR2 are SGHAT and FQNNGV. V dropped 1 base and J dropped 2; count of bases not matched to a gene: 3. The CDR3 is made up of 16 amino acids. Here the CDR3 reads CASSLGTGVGNQPQHF. Here the CDR3 DNA reads TGTGCCAGCAGCTTAGGGACAGGGGTTGGCAATCAGCCCCAGCATTTT.